Sequencing of this T cell receptor beta chain was carried out in a study of T cells in Graves' hyperthyroidism and ophthalmopathy. Study conclusions and caveats: Most clonotypes that expanded in the thyroid above 0.001 also showed up in blood. Ophthalmopathy was separated from stable hyperthyroidism by a 13 V-J model.

The PBMCs had their origin in 8.5 to 10 ml of fresh peripheral blood. Amplification of TCR beta CDR3 regions used RNA as the template. Initially, a first-round RT-PCR of the TCR CDR3 employed the HTBI primer set. TCRdb itself ran the multiplex PCR reads through MiXCR, one entry per CDR3 protein. The sample holds a few hundred thousand distinct CDR3 sequences; approximately 20% are singletons and the top ten take around 43%. Trimming removed 1 base at V and 6 bases at J, with 10 bases between. The CDR3 consists of 13 residues. CDR1 is SGHKS, CDR2 YYEKEE, per germline (reference sequence). With regard to this clonotype: The target antigen is unknown. A much larger clone lies one base from this, so it may be a read error.

Sequenced material: blood. This rearrangement joins TRBV5-5 to TRBJ2-5; no clear D gene. This receptor was obtained from a man between 35 and 55 years old with Graves' hyperthyroidism. CDR3 nucleotides: TGTGCCAGCAGCTTGTATGGGCAAAAGACCCAGTACTTC. It translates to CASSLYGQKTQYF. The variable domain in full, completed from reference TRBV5-5 and TRBJ2-5, reads DAGVTQSPTHLIKTRGQQVTLRCSPISGHKSVSWYQQVLGQGPQFIFQYYEKEERGRGNFPDRFSARQFPNYSSELNVNALLLGDSALYLCASSLYGQKTQYFGPGTRLLVL.